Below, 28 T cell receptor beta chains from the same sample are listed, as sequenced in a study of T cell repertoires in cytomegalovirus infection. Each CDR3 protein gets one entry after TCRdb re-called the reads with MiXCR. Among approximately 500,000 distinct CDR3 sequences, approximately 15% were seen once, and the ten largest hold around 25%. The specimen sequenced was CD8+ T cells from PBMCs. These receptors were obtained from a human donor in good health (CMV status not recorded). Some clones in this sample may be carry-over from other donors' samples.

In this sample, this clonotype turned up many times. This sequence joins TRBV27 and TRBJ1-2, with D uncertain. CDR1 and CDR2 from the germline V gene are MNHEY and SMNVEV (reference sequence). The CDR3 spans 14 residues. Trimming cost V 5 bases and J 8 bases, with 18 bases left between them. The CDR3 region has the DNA TGTGCCAGCAGTCCTTCCGGGCCCGGAGGCGGCTACACCTTC. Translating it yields CASSPSGPGGGYTF.

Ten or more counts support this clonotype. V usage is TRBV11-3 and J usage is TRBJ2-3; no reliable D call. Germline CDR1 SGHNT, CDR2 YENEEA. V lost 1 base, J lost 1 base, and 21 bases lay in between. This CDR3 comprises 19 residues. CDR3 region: CASSLVARGGDGGTDTQYF. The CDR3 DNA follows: TGTGCCAGCAGCTTAGTCGCGCGAGGCGGAGATGGAGGCACAGATACGCAGTATTTT.

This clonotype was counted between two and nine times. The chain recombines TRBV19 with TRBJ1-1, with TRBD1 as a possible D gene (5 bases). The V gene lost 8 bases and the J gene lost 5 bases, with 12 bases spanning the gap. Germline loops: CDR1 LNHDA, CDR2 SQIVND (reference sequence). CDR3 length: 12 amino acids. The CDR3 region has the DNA TGTGCCAGTGAAAAGGGACGAACTGAAGCTTTCTTT. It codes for CASEKGRTEAFF.

The CDR3 DNA reads as TGCAGTGCTAGACGCCGGGCTCAATCCACAGATACGCAGTATTTT. This encodes CSARRRAQSTDTQYF. The V call is TRBV20-1, the J call TRBJ2-3; D gene ambiguous. The CDR3 has 15 residues. Germline V gene data show CDR1 as DFQATT and CDR2 as SNEGSKA (reference sequence). The V and J ends lost 2 bases and 2 bases respectively, with 14 bases between them.

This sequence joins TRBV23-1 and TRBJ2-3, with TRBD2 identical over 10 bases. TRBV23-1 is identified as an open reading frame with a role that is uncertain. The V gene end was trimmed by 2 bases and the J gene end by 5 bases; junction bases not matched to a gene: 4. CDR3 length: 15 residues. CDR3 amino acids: CASSQVSGGRDTQYF. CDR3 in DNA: TGCGCCAGCAGTCAAGTTAGCGGGGGGAGAGATACGCAGTATTTT.

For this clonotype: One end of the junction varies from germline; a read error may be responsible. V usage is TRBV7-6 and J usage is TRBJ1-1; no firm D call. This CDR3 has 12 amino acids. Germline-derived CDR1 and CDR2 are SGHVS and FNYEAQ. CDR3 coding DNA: TGTTCCAGCAGCTCGGCGGGCACTGAAGATTTCTTT. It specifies CSSSSAGTEDFF. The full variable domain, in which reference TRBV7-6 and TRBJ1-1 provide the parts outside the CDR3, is GAGVSQSPRYKVTKRGQDVALRCDPISGHVSLYWYRQALGQGPEFLTYFNYEAQQDKSGLPNDRFSAERPEGSISTLTIQRTEQRDSAMYRCSSSSAGTEDFFGQGTRLTVV.

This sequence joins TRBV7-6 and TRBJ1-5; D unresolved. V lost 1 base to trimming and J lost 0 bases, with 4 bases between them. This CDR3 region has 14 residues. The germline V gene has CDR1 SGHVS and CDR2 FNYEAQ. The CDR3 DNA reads TGTGCCAGCAGCTTAGACGGTAGCAATCAGCCCCAGCATTTT. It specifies CASSLDGSNQPQHF.

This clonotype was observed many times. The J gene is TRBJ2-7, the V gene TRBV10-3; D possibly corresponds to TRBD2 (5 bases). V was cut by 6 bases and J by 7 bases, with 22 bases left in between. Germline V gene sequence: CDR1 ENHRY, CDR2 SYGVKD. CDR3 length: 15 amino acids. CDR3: CAIRDPEGREGEQYF. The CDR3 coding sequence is TGTGCCATCAGGGACCCTGAAGGGAGAGAGGGTGAGCAGTACTTC.

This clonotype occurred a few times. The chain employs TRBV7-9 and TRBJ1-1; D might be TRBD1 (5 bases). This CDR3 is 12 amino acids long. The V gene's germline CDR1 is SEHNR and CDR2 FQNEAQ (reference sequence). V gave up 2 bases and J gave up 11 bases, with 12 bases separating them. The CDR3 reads CASSLLDIGAFF. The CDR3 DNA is TGTGCCAGCAGCTTACTGGACATCGGTGCTTTCTTT. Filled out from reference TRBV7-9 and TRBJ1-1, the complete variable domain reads DTGVSQNPRHKITKRGQNVTFRCDPISEHNRLYWYRQTLGQGPEFLTYFQNEAQLEKSRLLSDRFSAERPKGSFSTLEIQRTEQGDSAMYLCASSLLDIGAFFGQGTRLTVV.

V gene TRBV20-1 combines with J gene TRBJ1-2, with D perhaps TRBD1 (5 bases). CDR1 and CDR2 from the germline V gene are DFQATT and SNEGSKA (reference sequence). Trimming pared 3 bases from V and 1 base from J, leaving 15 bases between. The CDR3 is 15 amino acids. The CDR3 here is CSASDSEGDNYGYTF. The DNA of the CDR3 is TGCAGTGCTAGCGATTCCGAAGGGGATAACTATGGCTACACCTTC.

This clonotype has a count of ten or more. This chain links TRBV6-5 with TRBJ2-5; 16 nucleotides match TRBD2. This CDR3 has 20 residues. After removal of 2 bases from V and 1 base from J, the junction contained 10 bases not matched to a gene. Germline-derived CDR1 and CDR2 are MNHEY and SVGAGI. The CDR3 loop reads CASSYTSPGLAGGPQETQYF. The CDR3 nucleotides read TGTGCCAGCAGTTACACCTCACCGGGACTAGCGGGAGGGCCCCAAGAGACCCAGTACTTC.

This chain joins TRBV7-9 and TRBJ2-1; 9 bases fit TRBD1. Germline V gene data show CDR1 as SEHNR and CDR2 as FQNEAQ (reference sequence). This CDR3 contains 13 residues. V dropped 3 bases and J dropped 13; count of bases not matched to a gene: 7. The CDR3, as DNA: TGTGCCAGCAGCTTTACCGGGACAGGGTTTCAGTTCTTC. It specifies CASSFTGTGFQFF.

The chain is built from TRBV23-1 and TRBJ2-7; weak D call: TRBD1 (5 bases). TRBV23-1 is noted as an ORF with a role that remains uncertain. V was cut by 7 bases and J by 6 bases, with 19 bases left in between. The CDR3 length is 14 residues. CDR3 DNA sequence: TGCGCCAGCACGGTTGGGGCTCACACCTTCGAGCAGTACTTC. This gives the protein CASTVGAHTFEQYF.

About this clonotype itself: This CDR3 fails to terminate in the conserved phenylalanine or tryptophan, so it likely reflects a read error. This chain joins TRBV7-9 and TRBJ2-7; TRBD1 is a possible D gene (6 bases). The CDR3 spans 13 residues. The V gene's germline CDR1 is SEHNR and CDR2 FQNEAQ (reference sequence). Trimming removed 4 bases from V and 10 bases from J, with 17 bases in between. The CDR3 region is CASSSTGRSDQYL. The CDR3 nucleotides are TGTGCCAGCAGCTCCACAGGGCGTAGTGATCAGTACTTA.

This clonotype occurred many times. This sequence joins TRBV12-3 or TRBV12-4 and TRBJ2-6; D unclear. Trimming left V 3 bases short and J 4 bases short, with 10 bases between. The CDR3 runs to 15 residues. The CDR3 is CASSLGGLGANVLTF. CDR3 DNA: TGTGCCAGCAGTTTGGGTGGTTTGGGGGCCAACGTCCTGACTTTC.

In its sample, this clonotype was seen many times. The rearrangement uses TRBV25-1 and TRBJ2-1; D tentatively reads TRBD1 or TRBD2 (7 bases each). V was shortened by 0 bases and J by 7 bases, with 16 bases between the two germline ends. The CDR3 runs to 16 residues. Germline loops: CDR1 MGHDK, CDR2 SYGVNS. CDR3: CASSEYKGASGNEQFF. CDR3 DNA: TGTGCCAGCAGTGAATATAAGGGGGCTAGCGGAAATGAGCAGTTCTTC.

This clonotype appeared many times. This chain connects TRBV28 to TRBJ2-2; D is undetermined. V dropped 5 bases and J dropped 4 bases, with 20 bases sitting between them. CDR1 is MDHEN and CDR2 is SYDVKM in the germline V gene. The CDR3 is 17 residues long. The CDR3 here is CASSQARIERGTGELFF. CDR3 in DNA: TGTGCCAGCAGTCAAGCCCGGATAGAACGAGGCACCGGGGAGCTGTTTTTT.

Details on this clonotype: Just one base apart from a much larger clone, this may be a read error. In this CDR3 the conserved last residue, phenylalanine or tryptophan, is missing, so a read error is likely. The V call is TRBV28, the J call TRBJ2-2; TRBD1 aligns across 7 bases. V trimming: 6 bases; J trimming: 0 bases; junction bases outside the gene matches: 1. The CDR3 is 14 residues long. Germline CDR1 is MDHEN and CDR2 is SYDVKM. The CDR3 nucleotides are TGTGCCAGCAGAGGGACAGCGAACACCGGGGAGCTGTTTTTA. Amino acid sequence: CASRGTANTGELFL.

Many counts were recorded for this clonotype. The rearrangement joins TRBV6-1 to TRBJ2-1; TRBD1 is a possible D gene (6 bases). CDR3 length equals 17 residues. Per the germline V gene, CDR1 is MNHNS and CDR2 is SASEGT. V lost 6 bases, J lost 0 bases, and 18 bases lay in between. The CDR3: CASRDRTDAFSYNEQFF. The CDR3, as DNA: TGTGCCAGCAGGGACCGGACAGACGCTTTCTCCTACAATGAGCAGTTCTTC.

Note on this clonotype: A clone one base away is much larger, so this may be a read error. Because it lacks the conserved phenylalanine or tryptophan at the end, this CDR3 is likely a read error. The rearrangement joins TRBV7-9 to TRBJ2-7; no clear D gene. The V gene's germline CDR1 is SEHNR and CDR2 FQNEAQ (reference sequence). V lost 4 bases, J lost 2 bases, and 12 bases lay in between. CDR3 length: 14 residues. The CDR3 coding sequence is TGTGCCAGCAGCTCGGTCGCCAGCACCTACGAGCAGTACTTA. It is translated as CASSSVASTYEQYL.

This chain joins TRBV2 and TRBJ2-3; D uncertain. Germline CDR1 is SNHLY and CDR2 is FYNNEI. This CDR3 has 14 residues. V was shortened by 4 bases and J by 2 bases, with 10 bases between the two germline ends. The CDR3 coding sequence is TGTGCCAGCAGTGCGAGAACAACCACAGATACGCAGTATTTT. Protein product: CASSARTTTDTQYF.

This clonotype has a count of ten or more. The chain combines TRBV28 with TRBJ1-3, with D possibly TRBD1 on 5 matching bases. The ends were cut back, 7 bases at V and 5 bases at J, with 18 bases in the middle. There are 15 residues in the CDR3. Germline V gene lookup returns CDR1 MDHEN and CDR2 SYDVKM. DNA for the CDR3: TGTGCCAGCACCTTAGAGGGGAGTGGGCGAAACACCATATATTTT. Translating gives CASTLEGSGRNTIYF.

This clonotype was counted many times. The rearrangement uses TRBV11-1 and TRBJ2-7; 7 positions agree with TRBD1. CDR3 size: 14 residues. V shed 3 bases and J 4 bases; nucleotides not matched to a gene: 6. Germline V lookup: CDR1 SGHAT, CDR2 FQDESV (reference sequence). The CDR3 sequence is CASSLETGSYEQYF. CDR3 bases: TGTGCCAGCAGCTTGGAGACAGGGTCGTACGAGCAGTACTTC.

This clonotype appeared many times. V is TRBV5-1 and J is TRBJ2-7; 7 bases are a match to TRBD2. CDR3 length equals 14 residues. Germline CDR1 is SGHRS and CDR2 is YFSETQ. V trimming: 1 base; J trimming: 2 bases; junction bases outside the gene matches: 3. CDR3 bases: TGCGCCAGCAGCTTGTACGGGGGGACCTACGAGCAGTACTTC. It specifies CASSLYGGTYEQYF.

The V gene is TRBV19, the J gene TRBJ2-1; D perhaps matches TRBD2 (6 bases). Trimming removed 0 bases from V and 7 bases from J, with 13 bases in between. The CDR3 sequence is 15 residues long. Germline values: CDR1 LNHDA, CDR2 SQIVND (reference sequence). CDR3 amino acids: CASSIDGGLLNEQFF. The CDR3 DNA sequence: TGTGCCAGTAGTATAGACGGGGGATTGTTGAATGAGCAGTTCTTC.

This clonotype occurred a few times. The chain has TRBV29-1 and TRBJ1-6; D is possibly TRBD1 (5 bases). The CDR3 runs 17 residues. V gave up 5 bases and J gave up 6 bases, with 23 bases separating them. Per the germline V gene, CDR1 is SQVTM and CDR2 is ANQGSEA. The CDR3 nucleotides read TGCAGCGTTCCTAGACCCGGGCCAAAGGGGAGTAATTCACCCCTCCACTTT. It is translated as CSVPRPGPKGSNSPLHF.

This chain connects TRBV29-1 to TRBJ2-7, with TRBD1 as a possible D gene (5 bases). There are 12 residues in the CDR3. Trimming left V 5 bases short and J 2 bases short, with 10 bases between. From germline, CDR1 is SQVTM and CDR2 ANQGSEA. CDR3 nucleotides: TGCAGCGTTAGGGGCTCAACCTACGAGCAGTACTTC. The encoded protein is CSVRGSTYEQYF.

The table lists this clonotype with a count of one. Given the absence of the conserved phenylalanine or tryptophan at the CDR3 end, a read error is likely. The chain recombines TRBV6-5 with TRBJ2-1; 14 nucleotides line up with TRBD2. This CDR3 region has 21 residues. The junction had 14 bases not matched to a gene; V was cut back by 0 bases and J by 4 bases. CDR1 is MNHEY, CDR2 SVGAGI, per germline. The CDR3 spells CASSYSDPGLAGDVGYNEQFL. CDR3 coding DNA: TGTGCCAGCAGTTACTCGGATCCGGGACTAGCGGGAGATGTGGGATACAATGAGCAGTTCTTA.